This T cell receptor beta chain was captured in a study of blood T cell repertoires in COVID-19. As for the study in general: COVID-19 samples collected from the United States, Italy and Spain covered acute and convalescent phases.

Authors' data handling: Researchers report that nucleated cell counts were estimated from reference gene primer amplification. Profiling relied on immunoSEQ multiplex PCR, and the TCRdb table lists in-frame clones only, not all of them. The V and J calls and clone size were taken over from that table, and D and trimming were inferred from the DNA. The sample lists under 350,000 clones, approximately 85% occurring once. CDR1 is MNHEY and CDR2 is SMNVEV in the germline V gene (reference sequence). This CDR3 contains 14 residues. V shed 6 bases and J shed 10 bases, with 16 bases lying between them. The sequence was collected from a human donor in a cohort sampled during active COVID-19. The chain recombines TRBV27 with TRBJ1-6; D is possibly TRBD1 (5 bases). Sequencing was done on a sample of peripheral blood. The CDR3 region is CASSEGRVRSPLHF. CDR3 bases: TGTGCCAGCAGCGAGGGGAGGGTTCGCTCACCCCTCCACTTT.